Here is one TCR beta chain with its context. Its specificity is unknown. One end of the junction fails to match germline, which may point to a read error. This CDR3 is 14 amino acids long. From germline, CDR1 is SGHDT and CDR2 YYEEEE. Researchers used genomic DNA as the template to profile TCR beta VDJ and CDR3. TCRdb fed the reads into MiXCR, producing one record per CDR3 protein. The sample consists of 450,000 to 600,000 distinct CDR3 sequences, around 32% of them appearing once. This record comes from a study of CD8+CD57+ T cells in acquired aplastic anemia. Study-wide points: Patients and controls shared 25 to 30 CD8+ CDR3 sequences, highly expressed in patients.

All sequencing subjects had displayed CD8+CD57+ cell expansion on flow cytometry. Severe acquired aplastic anemia was present in all patients. This rearrangement joins TRBV5-6 to TRBJ2-7; 8 bases agree with TRBD1. This TCR was sampled from a human donor with aplastic anemia. The sequenced sample consisted of sorted CD4+, CD8+, or CD8+CD57+ T cells (not recorded which) from PBMCs. For the CDR3, the DNA is TGTGCCTGGAGTACCCTAGGACAGGGCTACGGGCAGTACTTC. Its protein product is CAWSTLGQGYGQYF.